Shown below are 32 T cell receptor beta chains from a single sample sequenced in a study of cytomegalovirus exposure and HLA in healthy donors. TCRdb's copy holds only in-frame clones and misses some; the assay was immunoSEQ multiplex PCR. This table has some 240,000 clones, 70% to 90% appearing once. Sequencing used PBMCs. The receptors were gathered from a woman aged 18-29 years in good health and CMV-seronegative.

This clone was picked up a small number of times. The genes are TRBV29-1 and TRBJ2-7; 7 positions match TRBD1. The length of the CDR3 is 13 residues. In germline, CDR1 is SQVTM, CDR2 ANQGSEA. The junction had 7 bases not matched to a gene; V was cut back by 3 bases and J by 5 bases. CDR3 coding DNA: TGCAGCGTTGAGACAGGGTTAGGTAACGAGCAGTACTTC. Its protein is CSVETGLGNEQYF.

This rearrangement joins TRBV4-1 to TRBJ1-2, with 8 positions matching TRBD1. The trim removed 3 bases at V and 4 bases at J, leaving 10 bases unmatched. The germline gives CDR1 MGHRA, CDR2 YSYEKL. The CDR3 totals 16 residues. The CDR3 DNA is TGCGCCAGCAGCCACCTAGGGACAGGCCAAACCTATGGCTACACCTTC. Protein sequence: CASSHLGTGQTYGYTF.

The V and J genes are TRBV20-1 and TRBJ1-2; D gene ambiguous. This CDR3 region has 11 residues. Trimming shortened V by 6 bases and J by 5 bases, and 10 bases separated the two germline ends. CDR1 and CDR2 from the germline V gene are DFQATT and SNEGSKA (reference sequence). CDR3 protein: CSATHTYGYTF. In DNA form, the CDR3 reads TGCAGTGCAACGCACACGTATGGCTACACCTTC.

Only a few counts were recorded for this clone. The chain recombines TRBV19 with TRBJ2-1; D is unresolved. V lost 10 bases, J lost 0 bases, and 13 bases lay in between. Germline V gene sequence: CDR1 LNHDA, CDR2 SQIVND (reference sequence). This CDR3 region has 14 residues. As DNA, the CDR3 is TGTGCCACCAGCTTGCAGAGCTCCTACAATGAGCAGTTCTTC. Its protein is CATSLQSSYNEQFF.

The J gene is TRBJ1-4, the V gene TRBV6-6; 7 nucleotides align to TRBD1. From germline, CDR1 is MNHNY and CDR2 SVGAGI (reference sequence). The CDR3 contains 14 residues. Trimming at V came to 10 bases and at J to 4 bases, leaving 9 bases not matched to a gene. This chain's CDR3 is CATTTGQHNEKLFF. The CDR3 coding sequence is TGTGCCACCACCACGGGACAGCATAATGAAAAACTGTTTTTT.

J is TRBJ2-5 and V is TRBV2; TRBD1 agrees at 10 bases. Germline CDR1 is SNHLY and CDR2 is FYNNEI. The CDR3 length is 14 residues. Losses at the gene ends were 7 bases for V and 14 bases for J; bases not matched to a gene: 16. The CDR3 reads CASNGDRGYPTAYF. CDR3 DNA sequence: TGTGCCAGCAATGGGGACAGGGGCTATCCGACCGCATACTTC.

The J gene is TRBJ2-7, the V gene TRBV7-9, with 11 nucleotides matching TRBD1. V dropped 4 bases and J dropped 3; count of bases not matched to a gene: 2. The CDR3 runs to 14 residues. CDR1 and CDR2 (germline): SEHNR, FQNEAQ (reference sequence). CDR3 sequence reads: CASSWTGGGYEQYF. In DNA, the CDR3 is TGTGCCAGCAGCTGGACAGGGGGCGGCTACGAGCAGTACTTC.

The chain couples TRBV7-3 to TRBJ1-6; maybe TRBD1 (5 bases). This CDR3 is built from 12 residues. Trimming removed 2 bases at V and 10 bases at J, with 6 bases between. Per the germline V gene, CDR1 is SGHTA and CDR2 is FQGTGA. The CDR3, as DNA: TGTGCCAGCAGCTTACGGGGCTCACCCCTCCACTTT. Amino acid sequence: CASSLRGSPLHF.

This clone was counted once. This chain connects TRBV5-1 to TRBJ2-6, with 7 bases that match TRBD1. CDR3 size: 16 residues. CDR1 SGHRS and CDR2 YFSETQ come from the germline V gene. The V and J ends lost 7 bases and 2 bases, in that order; junction bases with no gene match: 9. The CDR3 coding sequence is TGCGCCAGCGCGCGGACAGGTCCAACTGGGGCCAACGTCCTGACTTTC. Protein product: CASARTGPTGANVLTF.

The genes are TRBV5-1 and TRBJ2-2; either TRBD1 or TRBD2 may supply D (5 bases each). The V gene's germline CDR1 is SGHRS and CDR2 YFSETQ. V lost 0 bases and J lost 0, with 12 bases in between. The CDR3 sequence is 17 residues long. CDR3 region: CASSLGGARTNTGELFF. In DNA form, the CDR3 reads TGCGCCAGCAGCTTGGGAGGGGCACGGACGAACACCGGGGAGCTGTTTTTT.

This clone was counted between two and nine times. The chain links TRBV19 to TRBJ1-5; 7 bases align to TRBD1. Germline V CDR1 and CDR2: LNHDA, SQIVND (reference sequence). This CDR3 region has 16 residues. Losses at the gene ends were 7 bases for V and 4 bases for J; bases not matched to a gene: 13. This chain's CDR3 is CASTQAPSRGNQPQHF. Written as DNA, the CDR3 is TGTGCCAGTACCCAAGCCCCCAGCAGGGGGAATCAGCCCCAGCATTTT.

The V gene is TRBV6-1, the J gene TRBJ1-5; 8 bases line up with TRBD1. V was clipped by 4 bases and J by 0 bases; unmatched bases: 8. Germline CDR1 MNHNS, CDR2 SASEGT. CDR3 size: 17 residues. The CDR3 nucleotides read TGTGCCAGCAGTGGGACAGGGCGGGCTCATAGCAATCAGCCCCAGCATTTT. As protein: CASSGTGRAHSNQPQHF.

The V and J genes are TRBV9 and TRBJ2-1; tentatively, D is TRBD1 (5 bases). The CDR3 sequence is 14 residues long. CDR1 and CDR2 from the germline V gene are SGDLS and YYNGEE. Trimming pared 4 bases from V and 10 bases from J, leaving 18 bases between. DNA of the CDR3: TGTGCCAGCAGCCCGTCTGGGGCAGTTGGGGAGCAGTTCTTC. Translated, it gives CASSPSGAVGEQFF.

V and J are TRBV6-1 and TRBJ2-1; D not certain. The CDR3 length is 14 residues. Germline CDR1 reads MNHNS; CDR2 reads SASEGT. Trimming shortened V by 1 base and J by 0 bases, and 4 bases separated the two germline ends. CDR3 nucleotide sequence: TGTGCCAGCAGTGAAGGGAGCTCCTACAATGAGCAGTTCTTC. Translating it yields CASSEGSSYNEQFF.

This clone came up once. The rearrangement links TRBV5-1 to TRBJ2-7; possible D gene TRBD2, 5 bases. V was trimmed by 1 base and J by 2 bases, leaving 10 bases between them. Germline loops: CDR1 SGHRS, CDR2 YFSETQ. The CDR3 contains 14 residues. The CDR3 here is CASSLISGAYEQYF. The CDR3 bases are TGCGCCAGCAGCTTGATAAGCGGAGCCTACGAGCAGTACTTC.

This clone was observed a handful of times. The CDR3 reads CASSLSGQGFDEQYF. The CDR3 DNA follows: TGTGCCAGCAGTTTATCAGGACAGGGGTTTGACGAGCAGTACTTC. This chain joins TRBV27 and TRBJ2-7; 9 nucleotides match TRBD1. The CDR3 is made up of 15 amino acids. The V gene's germline CDR1 is MNHEY and CDR2 SMNVEV (reference sequence). V lost 0 bases, J lost 5 bases, and 5 bases stayed unmatched.

This clone was seen a single time. This sample also contains other DNA sequences that code for the same CDR3. This chain connects TRBV5-1 to TRBJ2-1; D is undetermined. Between the trimmed V and J ends, which lost 0 bases and 2 bases, there was a span of 9 bases. This CDR3 has 15 amino acids. CDR1 is SGHRS, CDR2 YFSETQ, per germline. Here the CDR3 DNA reads TGCGCCAGCAGCTTGGGGCAGATCGCCTACAATGAGCAGTTCTTC. It yields the protein CASSLGQIAYNEQFF. Looking up the rest from reference TRBV5-1 and TRBJ2-1 gives the full variable domain: KAGVTQTPRYLIKTRGQQVTLSCSPISGHRSVSWYQQTPGQGLQFLFEYFSETQRNKGNFPGRFSGRQFSNSRSEMNVSTLELGDSALYLCASSLGQIAYNEQFFGPGTRLTVL.

The genes are TRBV29-1 and TRBJ2-7; D is uncertain. V was trimmed by 0 bases and J by 0 bases, leaving 9 bases between them. The V gene's germline CDR1 is SQVTM and CDR2 ANQGSEA. The CDR3 is 14 residues long. The CDR3 sequence: CSVEDGRSSYEQYF. CDR3 DNA sequence: TGCAGCGTTGAAGACGGCCGGAGCTCCTACGAGCAGTACTTC.

The chain recombines TRBV6-5 with TRBJ2-1; TRBD1 matches 7 bases. Germline CDR1 MNHEY, CDR2 SVGAGI. V shed 8 bases, J shed 2 bases, and the junction held 6 bases outside the gene matches. This CDR3 contains 14 residues. CDR3 in DNA: TGTGCCAGCTCCCGGGACAGAGCCTACAATGAGCAGTTCTTC. Protein sequence: CASSRDRAYNEQFF.

J is TRBJ1-4 and V is TRBV10-3, with TRBD1 as a possible D gene (5 bases). Germline loops: CDR1 ENHRY, CDR2 SYGVKD. Trimming left V 3 bases short and J 7 bases short, with 12 bases between. CDR3 size: 14 residues. The CDR3 loop is CAISETRDGEKLFF. The CDR3 DNA reads TGTGCCATCAGTGAAACCAGGGATGGTGAAAAACTGTTTTTT.

V usage is TRBV5-1 and J usage is TRBJ1-1; D possibly corresponds to TRBD1 (5 bases). Trimming shortened V by 4 bases and J by 4 bases, and 14 bases separated the two germline ends. Germline V gene data show CDR1 as SGHRS and CDR2 as YFSETQ. This CDR3 region has 14 residues. The CDR3: CASSLFPGGTEAFF. DNA of the CDR3: TGCGCCAGCAGCCTATTCCCGGGGGGCACTGAAGCTTTCTTT.

As DNA, the CDR3 is TGCGCCAGCAGCCGATCGCCAGACAGGGCGTGGGACCAGCCCCAGCATTTT. It specifies CASSRSPDRAWDQPQHF. The V gene is TRBV4-1, the J gene TRBJ1-5; 7 bases are a match to TRBD1. With V trimmed by 4 bases and J by 7 bases, 16 bases remained unmatched. The germline gives CDR1 MGHRA, CDR2 YSYEKL. The CDR3 has 17 residues.

This clone appeared a single time. The CDR3 DNA reads as TGCGCCAGCAGCTTGACCTCAGGGGGAGAGACCCAGTACTTC. Its protein product is CASSLTSGGETQYF. The chain joins TRBV5-1 to TRBJ2-5; 7 bases match TRBD1. Germline V gene sequence: CDR1 SGHRS, CDR2 YFSETQ. V was clipped by 1 base and J by 4 bases; unmatched bases: 4. CDR3 size: 14 residues.

The rearrangement links TRBV2 to TRBJ2-1; 9 positions match TRBD2. CDR1 is SNHLY and CDR2 is FYNNEI in the germline V gene. There are 14 residues in the CDR3. Trimming at V came to 8 bases and at J to 6 bases, leaving 8 bases not matched to a gene. This CDR3 is CASPKAGGVNEQFF. CDR3 DNA sequence: TGTGCCAGCCCAAAAGCGGGGGGAGTCAATGAGCAGTTCTTC. The full variable domain, rest sourced from reference TRBV2 and TRBJ2-1, is EPEVTQTPSHQVTQMGQEVILRCVPISNHLYFYWYRQILGQKVEFLVSFYNNEISEKSEIFDDQFSVERPDGSNFTLKIRSTKLEDSAMYFCASPKAGGVNEQFFGPGTRLTVL.

This clone has just a few counts. The chain carries TRBV6-5 and TRBJ2-2; no clear D gene. Germline V lookup: CDR1 MNHEY, CDR2 SVGAGI. Trimming pared 7 bases from V and 3 bases from J, leaving 12 bases between. The CDR3 consists of 14 residues. Here the CDR3 reads CASKEWLDTGELFF. The DNA of the CDR3 is TGTGCCAGCAAGGAGTGGCTCGACACCGGGGAGCTGTTTTTT.

V and J are TRBV30 and TRBJ2-7; D may be TRBD1 (7 bases). CDR1 GTSNPN and CDR2 SVGIG come from the germline V gene (reference sequence). This CDR3 region has 15 residues. Trimming removed 2 bases from V and 5 bases from J, with 19 bases in between. CDR3 in DNA: TGTGCCTGGAGTTGGGGGAGGACAGGCTCGGACGAGCAGTACTTC. It translates to CAWSWGRTGSDEQYF.

The rearrangement uses TRBV6-4 and TRBJ2-7; 9 nucleotides line up with TRBD2. The junction had 4 bases not matched to a gene; V was cut back by 4 bases and J by 3 bases. CDR1 and CDR2 from the germline V gene are MRHNA and SNTAGT. The CDR3 length is 14 residues. The CDR3 protein is CASSVAGVIYEQYF. The CDR3 coding sequence is TGTGCCAGCAGTGTAGCGGGAGTTATCTACGAGCAGTACTTC.

CDR3 sequence reads: CASSLSPPGYTRPGELFF. The DNA of the CDR3 is TGTGCCAGCAGCTTAAGCCCCCCCGGCTACACAAGGCCCGGGGAGCTGTTTTTT. This chain joins TRBV7-3 and TRBJ2-2, with unresolved D. With 1 base removed from V and 6 bases from J, the gap between germline ends came to 21 bases. The germline V gene has CDR1 SGHTA and CDR2 FQGTGA. CDR3 size: 18 residues.

Written as DNA, the CDR3 is TGTGCCAGCAGAACAGGGGGTATTCGTGATAATGAAAAACTGTTTTTT. Amino acids: CASRTGGIRDNEKLFF. The J gene is TRBJ1-4, the V gene TRBV21-1; TRBD1, as called in the table, went unchecked against the DNA. TRBV21-1 is a pseudogene segment. The CDR3 loop spans 16 amino acids.

The rearrangement links TRBV4-1 to TRBJ2-7, with D tentatively TRBD1 (5 bases). Trimming took 1 base from V and 3 from J, leaving 16 bases between them. The CDR3 totals 16 residues. Germline CDR1 is MGHRA and CDR2 is YSYEKL. The CDR3 loop reads CASSQAYEARVYEQYF. As DNA, the CDR3 is TGCGCCAGCAGCCAAGCCTACGAGGCCAGGGTCTACGAGCAGTACTTC.

The chain couples TRBV10-3 to TRBJ2-1; D is possibly TRBD2 (5 bases). V lost 0 bases and J lost 8, with 11 bases in between. The CDR3 has 14 residues. The germline gives CDR1 ENHRY, CDR2 SYGVKD. CDR3 nucleotide sequence: TGTGCCATCAGTGAGTCGAGGGCCTTGGATGAGCAGTTCTTC. Residues: CAISESRALDEQFF.

This chain connects TRBV10-3 to TRBJ1-1, with a tentative D call TRBD1 (6 bases). Per the germline V gene, CDR1 is ENHRY and CDR2 is SYGVKD. CDR3 length: 14 residues. V shed 8 bases and J shed 0 bases, with 13 bases lying between them. The CDR3 region has the DNA TGTGCCATCGCCCCACAGGGTATGAACACTGAAGCTTTCTTT. Translation gives CAIAPQGMNTEAFF.